These 22 T cell receptor beta chains were sequenced from one sample in a study of cytomegalovirus exposure and HLA in healthy donors. Researchers ran the PCR with 60 Vbeta and 13 Jbeta primers. Clones were sequenced by immunoSEQ multiplex PCR, and TCRdb holds only the in-frame ones, with some missing. This repertoire shows tens of thousands of clones, about 73% found once; its top ten account for around 4.3%. Input material: PBMCs. The receptors were sampled from a woman between 35 and 50 years old in good health and CMV-seropositive.

The chain couples TRBV21-1 to TRBJ2-7; TRBD1 reflects the table's D call only, with no check against the DNA. TRBV21-1 is assigned pseudogene status. This CDR3 region has 16 residues. In DNA form, the CDR3 reads TGTGCCAGCAGCAAAGGGTCCCGGACAGGGGCTTACGAGCAGTACTTC. It translates to CASSKGSRTGAYEQYF.

The gene calls are TRBV7-9 and TRBJ2-5; D perhaps matches TRBD2 (6 bases). Trimming left V 4 bases short and J 4 bases short, with 10 bases between. The CDR3 loop spans 13 amino acids. Germline CDR1 is SEHNR and CDR2 is FQNEAQ (reference sequence). The CDR3 DNA follows: TGTGCCAGCAGCTCAGGGACTCGAGAGACCCAGTACTTC. This gives the protein CASSSGTRETQYF.

V usage is TRBV7-9 and J usage is TRBJ1-2, with 7 positions matching TRBD1. CDR3 length: 13 amino acids. The germline V gene encodes CDR1 SEHNR and CDR2 FQNEAQ (reference sequence). J was trimmed by 7 bases and V by 5 bases; bases with no gene match: 7. The CDR3: CASSVKQGCGYTF. The CDR3 DNA reads TGTGCCAGCAGCGTCAAACAGGGGTGTGGCTACACCTTC. Supplemented by reference TRBV7-9 and TRBJ1-2, the full variable domain reads DTGVSQNPRHKITKRGQNVTFRCDPISEHNRLYWYRQTLGQGPEFLTYFQNEAQLEKSRLLSDRFSAERPKGSFSTLEIQRTEQGDSAMYLCASSVKQGCGYTFGSGTRLTVV.

The chain uses TRBV19 and TRBJ1-6; 7 nucleotides align to TRBD1. Looked up from germline, CDR1 is LNHDA and CDR2 is SQIVND (reference sequence). This CDR3 comprises 19 residues. V gave up 5 bases and J gave up 4 bases; unmatched junction bases: 17. CDR3 amino acids: CASSFSTGQARSYNSPLHF. The CDR3 region has the DNA TGTGCCAGTAGTTTCTCGACAGGACAGGCGAGAAGTTATAATTCACCCCTCCACTTT.

The chain links TRBV7-2 to TRBJ2-7; 8 nucleotides agree with TRBD1. The CDR3 runs to 14 residues. CDR1 is SGHTA and CDR2 is FQGNSA in the germline V gene. V lost 2 bases, J lost 7 bases, and 7 bases stayed unmatched. The CDR3 sequence: CASSLKQGAWEQYF. CDR3 nucleotides: TGTGCCAGCAGCTTAAAGCAGGGGGCATGGGAGCAGTACTTC. Combining the CDR3 with reference TRBV7-2 and TRBJ2-7 gives the whole variable domain GAGVSQSPSNKVTEKGKDVELRCDPISGHTALYWYRQSLGQGLEFLIYFQGNSAPDKSGLPSDRFSAERTGGSVSTLTIQRTQQEDSAVYLCASSLKQGAWEQYFGPGTRLTVT.

In its sample, this clone was seen a few times. The J gene is TRBJ1-4, the V gene TRBV7-6, with TRBD1 matching over 7 bases. The CDR3 loop spans 14 amino acids. The V gene end was trimmed by 4 bases and the J gene end by 8 bases; junction bases not matched to a gene: 7. CDR1 SGHVS and CDR2 FNYEAQ come from the germline V gene. The CDR3: CASSSRQGGEKLFF. The CDR3 coding sequence is TGTGCCAGCAGCTCGAGACAGGGTGGGGAAAAACTGTTTTTT.

For the CDR3, the DNA is TGTGCCAGCAGCGTGCCCACTAGCACAGATACGCAGTATTTT. It translates to CASSVPTSTDTQYF. The V call is TRBV7-9, the J call TRBJ2-3, with D uncertain. CDR3 length equals 14 residues. Trimming took 5 bases from V and 0 from J, leaving 9 bases between them. Germline loops: CDR1 SEHNR, CDR2 FQNEAQ (reference sequence).

The J gene is TRBJ2-7, the V gene TRBV7-9, with 14 bases identical to TRBD2. V was pared by 5 bases and J by 4 bases, with 7 bases of the junction left unmatched. The CDR3 contains 16 residues. Germline lookup yields CDR1 SEHNR and CDR2 FQNEAQ (reference sequence). Here the CDR3 DNA reads TGTGCCAGCAGCACTGGGACTAGCGGGAGTGGGTACGAGCAGTACTTC. Protein: CASSTGTSGSGYEQYF.

The chain links TRBV6-5 to TRBJ2-5, with TRBD1 matching over 9 bases. The V and J ends lost 7 bases and 5 bases, in that order; junction bases with no gene match: 11. Looked up from germline, CDR1 is MNHEY and CDR2 is SVGAGI. The CDR3 loop spans 15 amino acids. CDR3 coding DNA: TGTGCCAGCATCAAGGGACAGGGTGTAAGGGAGACCCAGTACTTC. Protein: CASIKGQGVRETQYF.

The rearrangement links TRBV28 to TRBJ2-7, with 7 nucleotides matching TRBD1. The CDR3 runs to 16 residues. Germline CDR1 is MDHEN and CDR2 is SYDVKM. Trimming cost V 2 bases and J 0 bases; bases outside gene matches: 7. As DNA, the CDR3 is TGTGCCAGCAGTTTAGAACGGGACAGCTTCTCCTACGAGCAGTACTTC. Translation: CASSLERDSFSYEQYF.

The V gene is TRBV5-6, the J gene TRBJ1-2; unclear D gene. The CDR3 sequence is 14 residues long. Per germline, CDR1 SGHDT and CDR2 YYEEEE. V gave up 4 bases and J gave up 5 bases, with 15 bases separating them. CDR3 in amino acids: CASSPWTRLYGYTF. In DNA form, the CDR3 reads TGTGCCAGCAGCCCCTGGACCCGACTATATGGCTACACCTTC.

The chain employs TRBV7-3 and TRBJ2-2; 7 bases line up with TRBD1. The CDR3 is 14 amino acids. CDR1 SGHTA and CDR2 FQGTGA come from the germline V gene. The trim removed 3 bases at V and 6 bases at J, leaving 4 bases unmatched. For the CDR3, the DNA is TGTGCCAGCAGCTTTAGACAGGGTTCCGGGGAGCTGTTTTTT. It translates to CASSFRQGSGELFF.

Notes on this clone: One end of the junction is discordant with germline, which a read error may explain. J is TRBJ2-7 and V is TRBV7-2; D may be TRBD1 (5 bases). The CDR3 is made up of 14 amino acids. Germline CDR1 SGHTA, CDR2 FQGNSA. CDR3: CASGLVGAPYEQYF. The CDR3 DNA is TGTGCCAGCGGCTTAGTTGGGGCACCCTACGAGCAGTACTTC.

CDR3 loop: CASSFAGSSYNEQFF. The CDR3 DNA is TGCGCCAGCAGCTTCGCGGGGAGCTCCTACAATGAGCAGTTCTTC. The gene calls are TRBV5-1 and TRBJ2-1; possibly TRBD2 for D (6 bases). Per the germline V gene, CDR1 is SGHRS and CDR2 is YFSETQ. Trimming left V 2 bases short and J 0 bases short, with 9 bases between. The CDR3 runs 15 residues.

CDR3 bases: TGTGCCAGCAGCTTACTTAGCCCCTACGAGCAGTACTTC. Residues: CASSLLSPYEQYF. The V call is TRBV7-9, the J call TRBJ2-7; D is undetermined. Per the germline V gene, CDR1 is SEHNR and CDR2 is FQNEAQ (reference sequence). The V end was cut by 2 bases, the J end by 2 bases, with 7 bases between. The CDR3 consists of 13 residues.

The V and J genes are TRBV7-6 and TRBJ2-6, with 7 nucleotides matching TRBD1. The CDR3 has 20 residues. V was pared by 5 bases and J by 0 bases, with 16 bases of the junction left unmatched. Germline CDR1 SGHVS, CDR2 FNYEAQ. The CDR3 sequence is CASSQTARNRGYSGANVLTF. CDR3 DNA sequence: TGTGCCAGCAGCCAAACGGCCCGTAACAGGGGTTACTCTGGGGCCAACGTCCTGACTTTC.

CDR3 sequence reads: CASSLRGRRETQYF. The CDR3 DNA reads TGTGCCAGCAGCTTAAGGGGGCGTCGGGAGACCCAGTACTTC. The rearrangement uses TRBV7-2 and TRBJ2-5, with 7 bases matching TRBD1. CDR3 length: 14 residues. Looked up from germline, CDR1 is SGHTA and CDR2 is FQGNSA. V lost 2 bases, J lost 5 bases, and 5 bases stayed unmatched.

This clone turned up a few times. The chain combines TRBV21-1 with TRBJ2-1; TRBD2 reflects the table's D call only, with no check against the DNA. TRBV21-1 is a known pseudogene. There are 16 residues in the CDR3. The CDR3 loop is CASSKGGREVPNEQFF. In DNA form, the CDR3 reads TGTGCCAGCAGCAAAGGAGGGCGGGAGGTTCCGAATGAGCAGTTCTTC.

Only a few counts were recorded for this clone. The chain couples TRBV4-1 to TRBJ2-1; 15 nucleotides line up with TRBD2. Trimming took 4 bases from V and 7 from J; bases not matched to a gene: 5. Germline V CDR1 and CDR2: MGHRA, YSYEKL. This CDR3 is built from 16 residues. DNA for the CDR3: TGCGCCAGCAGCCCTAGGACTAGCGGGAGGGAAAATGAGCAGTTCTTC. It translates to CASSPRTSGRENEQFF.

The J gene is TRBJ2-1, the V gene TRBV28; perhaps TRBD1 as D (6 bases). Germline CDR1 reads MDHEN; CDR2 reads SYDVKM. The CDR3 spans 11 residues. With 8 bases removed from V and 12 bases from J, the gap between germline ends came to 14 bases. Here the CDR3 reads CASLRDTRQFF. The CDR3 nucleotides read TGTGCCAGCCTCCGGGACACAAGGCAGTTCTTC.

This clone was counted a few times. V and J are TRBV19 and TRBJ2-6, with D possibly matching TRBD1 (6 bases). This CDR3 contains 15 residues. Trimming left V 6 bases short and J 4 bases short, with 13 bases between. In germline, CDR1 is LNHDA, CDR2 SQIVND (reference sequence). The CDR3 loop is CASSQTGTGANVLTF. CDR3 DNA sequence: TGTGCCAGTAGCCAAACAGGGACCGGGGCCAACGTCCTGACTTTC.

This clone occurred a few times. The genes are TRBV5-4 and TRBJ1-1; possibly TRBD1 for D (6 bases). The length of the CDR3 is 14 residues. CDR1 and CDR2 from the germline V gene are SGHNT and YYREEE (reference sequence). Trimming removed 3 bases at V and 3 bases at J, with 12 bases between. DNA of the CDR3: TGTGCCAGCAGCTCTGGACAGTTAGACACTGAAGCTTTCTTT. Amino acids: CASSSGQLDTEAFF.